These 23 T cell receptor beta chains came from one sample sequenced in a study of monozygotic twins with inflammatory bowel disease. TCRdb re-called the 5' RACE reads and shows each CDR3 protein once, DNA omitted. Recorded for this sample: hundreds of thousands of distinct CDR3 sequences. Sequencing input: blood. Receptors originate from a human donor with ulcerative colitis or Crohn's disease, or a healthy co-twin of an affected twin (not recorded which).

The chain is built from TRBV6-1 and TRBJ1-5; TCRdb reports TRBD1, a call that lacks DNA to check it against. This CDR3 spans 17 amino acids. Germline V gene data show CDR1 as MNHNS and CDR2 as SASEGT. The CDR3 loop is CASFPRDSKSGVQPQHF.

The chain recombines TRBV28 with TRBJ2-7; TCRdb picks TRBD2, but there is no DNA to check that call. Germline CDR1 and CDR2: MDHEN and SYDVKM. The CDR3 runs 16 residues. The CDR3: CASSFSGAMPSYEQYF.

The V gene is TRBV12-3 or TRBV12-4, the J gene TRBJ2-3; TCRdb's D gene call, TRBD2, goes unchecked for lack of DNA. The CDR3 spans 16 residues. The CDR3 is CASSLRQALATDTQYF.

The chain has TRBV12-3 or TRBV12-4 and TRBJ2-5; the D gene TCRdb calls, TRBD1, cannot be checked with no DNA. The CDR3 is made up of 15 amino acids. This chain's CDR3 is CASSYGTGAQETQYF.

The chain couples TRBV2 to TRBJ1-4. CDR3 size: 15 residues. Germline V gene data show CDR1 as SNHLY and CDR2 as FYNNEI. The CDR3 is CASSGSTFHDEKLFF.

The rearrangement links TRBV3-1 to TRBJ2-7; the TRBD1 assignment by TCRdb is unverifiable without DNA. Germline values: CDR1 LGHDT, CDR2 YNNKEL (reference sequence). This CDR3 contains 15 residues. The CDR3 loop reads CASSQRPAPSYKQYF.

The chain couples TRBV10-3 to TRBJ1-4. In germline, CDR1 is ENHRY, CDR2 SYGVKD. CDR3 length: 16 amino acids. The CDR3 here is CAISESGRGVSEKLFF.

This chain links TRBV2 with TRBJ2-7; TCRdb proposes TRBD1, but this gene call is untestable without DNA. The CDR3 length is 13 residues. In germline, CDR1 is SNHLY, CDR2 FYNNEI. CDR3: CASSEPGFDEQYF.

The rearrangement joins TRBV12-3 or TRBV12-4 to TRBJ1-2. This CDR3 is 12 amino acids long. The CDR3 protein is CASSLARDGYTF.

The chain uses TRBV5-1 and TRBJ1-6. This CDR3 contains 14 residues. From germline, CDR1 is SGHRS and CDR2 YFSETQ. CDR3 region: CASSLGQYNSPLHF.

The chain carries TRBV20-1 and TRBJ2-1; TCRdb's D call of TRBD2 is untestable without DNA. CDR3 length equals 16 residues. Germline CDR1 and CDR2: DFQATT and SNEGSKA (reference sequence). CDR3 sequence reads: CSARDRLAGGYNEQFF.

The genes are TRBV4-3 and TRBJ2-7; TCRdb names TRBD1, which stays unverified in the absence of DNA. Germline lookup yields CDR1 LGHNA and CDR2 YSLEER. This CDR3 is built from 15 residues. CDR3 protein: CASSQDRTGFYEQYF.

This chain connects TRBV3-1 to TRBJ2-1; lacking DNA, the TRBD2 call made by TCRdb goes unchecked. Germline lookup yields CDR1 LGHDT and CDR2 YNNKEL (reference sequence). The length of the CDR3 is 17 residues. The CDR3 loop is CASSQELGDSWYNEQFF.

The CDR3 sequence is CASSAVRANTEAFF. V and J are TRBV6-1 and TRBJ1-1; the D gene TCRdb calls, TRBD1, cannot be checked with no DNA. The CDR3 totals 14 residues. Germline V lookup: CDR1 MNHNS, CDR2 SASEGT.

The CDR3 sequence: CSVQEGAGYGYTF. This chain links TRBV29-1 with TRBJ1-2; TCRdb designates TRBD1, a call that cannot be tested without DNA. CDR1 and CDR2 from the germline V gene are SQVTM and ANQGSEA. The CDR3 has 13 residues. Using reference TRBV29-1 and TRBJ1-2 for the parts outside the CDR3, the full variable domain is SAVISQKPSRDICQRGTSLTIQCQVDSQVTMMFWYRQQPGQSLTLIATANQGSEATYESGFVIDKFPISRPNLTFSTLTVSNMSPEDSSIYLCSVQEGAGYGYTFGSGTRLTVV.

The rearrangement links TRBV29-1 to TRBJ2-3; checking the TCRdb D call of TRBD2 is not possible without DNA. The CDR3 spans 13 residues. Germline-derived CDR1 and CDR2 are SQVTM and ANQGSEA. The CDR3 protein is CSAPGGAGDTQYF.

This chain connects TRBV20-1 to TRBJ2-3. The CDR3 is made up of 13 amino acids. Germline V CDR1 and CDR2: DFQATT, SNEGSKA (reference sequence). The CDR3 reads CSARELGTDTQYF.

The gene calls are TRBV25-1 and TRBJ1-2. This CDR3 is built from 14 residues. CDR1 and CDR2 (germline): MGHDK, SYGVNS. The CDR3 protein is CASSEYSASYGYTF.

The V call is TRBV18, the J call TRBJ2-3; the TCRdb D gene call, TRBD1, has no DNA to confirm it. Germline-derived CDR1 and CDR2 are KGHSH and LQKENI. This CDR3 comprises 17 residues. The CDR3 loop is CASSHRWGTGNTDTQYF.

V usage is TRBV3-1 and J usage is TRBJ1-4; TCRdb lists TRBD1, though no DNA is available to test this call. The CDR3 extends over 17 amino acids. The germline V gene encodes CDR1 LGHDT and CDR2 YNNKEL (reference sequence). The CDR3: CASSQVTGRHTNEKLFF.

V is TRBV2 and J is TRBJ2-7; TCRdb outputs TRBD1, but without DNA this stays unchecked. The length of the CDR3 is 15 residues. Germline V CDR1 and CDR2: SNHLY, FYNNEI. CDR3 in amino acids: CASSERGQGTSEQYF.

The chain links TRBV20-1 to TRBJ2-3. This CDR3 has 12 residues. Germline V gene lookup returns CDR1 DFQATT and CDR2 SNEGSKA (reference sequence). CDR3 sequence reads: CSARKMVDTQYF.

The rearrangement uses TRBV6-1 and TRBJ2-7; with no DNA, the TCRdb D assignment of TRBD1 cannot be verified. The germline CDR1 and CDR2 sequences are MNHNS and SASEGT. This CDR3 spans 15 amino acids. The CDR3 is CASSTGGRVGDEQYF.